These T cell receptor beta chains were read from a single sample in a study of radiation and T cells in renal cell carcinoma. The repertoire was sequenced with immunoSEQ multiplex PCR; TCRdb's copy has only in-frame clones and lacks some. The sample records 100,000 to 150,000 clones, around 80% being singletons. The material sequenced was blood, taken from a patient whose treatment included radiotherapy and nephrectomy. The receptors were sampled from an older woman with renal cell carcinoma. Both conserved end residues are part of each CDR3. A D gene is named only where the DNA matches it firmly. Clone size is given for some rows only: seen once, a few or many times, or a class if the clone is expanded.

cdr3_nt cdr3_aa d_call j_call clone_size v_call
TGTGCCAGCAGCCTAACTAGCGGGAGCTATCTGAATGAGCAGTTCTTC CASSLTSGSYLNEQFF TRBD2 TRBJ2-1 . TRBV7-9
TGTGCCAGTAGAGGCGTGGCTAGCGGAAACACCGGGGAGCTGTTTTTT CASRGVASGNTGELFF TRBD2 TRBJ2-2 once TRBV19
TGTGCCAGCTCAGTCCGACAGCACCAAGAGACCCAGTACTTC CASSVRQHQETQYF . TRBJ2-5 . TRBV18
TGTGCCTGGTCTAAGGGGGCGCGGATCGGCAATGAGCAGTTCTTC CAWSKGARIGNEQFF TRBD1 TRBJ2-1 few TRBV30
TGTGCCTCGGGACAGGCCTCGATCTCTGGAAACACCATATATTTT CASGQASISGNTIYF TRBD1 TRBJ1-3 . TRBV10-3
TGTGCCAGCAGCCCCGGGGGAGGGGGCACAGATACGCAGTATTTT CASSPGGGGTDTQYF TRBD2 TRBJ2-3 . TRBV9
TGTGCCAGCAGTTACGGGACCTCCTACGAGCAGTACTTC CASSYGTSYEQYF . TRBJ2-7 . TRBV28
TGTGCCAGCAGCCCGCGGACAGGGGGCGAATCTGAAGCTTTCTTT CASSPRTGGESEAFF TRBD1 TRBJ1-1 . TRBV5-4
TGTGCCACCGGGGGCCTACGGGGGCGCACAGATACGCAGTATTTT CATGGLRGRTDTQYF . TRBJ2-3 . TRBV27
TGTGCCAGTAGTACAACTACAGGGTCCAATCAGCCCCAGCATTTT CASSTTTGSNQPQHF . TRBJ1-5 . TRBV19
TGCGCCAGCAGTACTGGGGATGAGGGTCAGCCCCAGCATTTT CASSTGDEGQPQHF . TRBJ1-5 . TRBV5-1
TGTGCCCCACGAAGTTCGGGCGCCGTAGGCGGGGAGCTGTTTTTT CAPRSSGAVGGELFF . TRBJ2-2 once TRBV6-5
TGTGCCAGCAGCTTATCTCCGGGCATCGGAAGTCCGGCTTTCTTT CASSLSPGIGSPAFF . TRBJ1-1 few TRBV11-2
TGTGCCAGCAGCCAAGGGTACCAAGAGACCCAGTACTTC CASSQGYQETQYF . TRBJ2-5 . TRBV27
TGTGCCAGTTGGGACGGACTATCGGGCTACACCTTC CASWDGLSGYTF . TRBJ1-2 . TRBV19
TGTGCCAGCAGCTCCTCTTTGACAGGAGGCACTGAAGCTTTCTTT CASSSSLTGGTEAFF . TRBJ1-1 few TRBV7-3
TGTGCCAGCAGCCTAGGGCCCTCCGAGCAGTACTTC CASSLGPSEQYF . TRBJ2-7 once TRBV5-6
TGTGCCAGCAGCACCCGGACGGATGGCTACACCTTC CASSTRTDGYTF . TRBJ1-2 . TRBV6-5
TGTGCCAGCTCCCCGGACAGGGACTCCTACAATGAGCAGTTCTTC CASSPDRDSYNEQFF TRBD1 TRBJ2-1 . TRBV28
TGTGCCAGCAGCTTCGGGCCCGGGCAGTACTTC CASSFGPGQYF . TRBJ2-7 . TRBV13
TGTGCCAGCAGTGACCCTTTTTACGCCTCCTACGAGCAGTACTTC CASSDPFYASYEQYF . TRBJ2-7 . TRBV2
TGTGCCTGGAGTGATGGGGACAATCAGCCCCAGCATTTT CAWSDGDNQPQHF . TRBJ1-5 . TRBV30
TGTGCCAGCAGTTTAGGGGGCTGGGGGAACACTGAAGCTTTCTTT CASSLGGWGNTEAFF . TRBJ1-1 few TRBV28
TGTGCCAGCAGGGGACTAGTAGGAGAGACCCAGTACTTC CASRGLVGETQYF TRBD2 TRBJ2-5 . TRBV2
TGTGCCAGCAGCTTAGCTCCAGGGGGTACGGGGACCCAGTACTTC CASSLAPGGTGTQYF TRBD1 TRBJ2-5 . TRBV7-2
TGTGCCAGTAGTACCGGCTTAGTTGCTCAAGAGACCCAGTACTTC CASSTGLVAQETQYF . TRBJ2-5 . TRBV19
TGTGCCAGCAGCCTAGGGCTCCGTGGGAAAGCCCAAGAGACCCAGTACTTC CASSLGLRGKAQETQYF . TRBJ2-5 once TRBV5-6
TGTGCCAGCAGCGCCAGTCCTAGCGGGAATAGGGATGAGCAGTTCTTC CASSASPSGNRDEQFF TRBD2 TRBJ2-1 . TRBV9
TGTGCCAGCAGTCCGGGACAGCAATACGAGCAGTACTTC CASSPGQQYEQYF TRBD1 TRBJ2-7 . TRBV27
TGTGCCAGCTCACCCCGACAGTCTAATGAAAAACTGTTTTTT CASSPRQSNEKLFF . TRBJ1-4 . TRBV18
TGTGCCAGCAGCTTAGGACTGGACTATGGCTACACCTTC CASSLGLDYGYTF . TRBJ1-2 few TRBV7-2
TGTGCCAGCAGCGTAGAGTCCTACAATGAACAGTTCTTC CASSVESYNEQFF . TRBJ2-1 . TRBV9
TGTGCCAGCAGTTACCAGGGACCGGGGGGAAACACTGAAGCTTTCTTT CASSYQGPGGNTEAFF . TRBJ1-1 . TRBV6-5
TGTGCCAGCAGTTACGATTCGGGGGGGGGAGATACGCAGTATTTT CASSYDSGGGDTQYF TRBD2 TRBJ2-3 . TRBV6-6
TGTGCCAGTAGTATAGGTACCAGGGCTAATGAGCAGTTCTTC CASSIGTRANEQFF . TRBJ2-1 once TRBV19
TGCGCCAGCAGCTACCGACAGGGGAACACTGAAGCTTTCTTT CASSYRQGNTEAFF TRBD1 TRBJ1-1 once TRBV5-1
TGTGCCAGCAGTTTTTACCCCGAGCAGGGACTCTCGGATGAGCAGTTCTTC CASSFYPEQGLSDEQFF . TRBJ2-1 once TRBV28
TGTGCCAGCAGCTTAGGAGGGGATACCCAGTACTTC CASSLGGDTQYF . TRBJ2-5 . TRBV11-2
TGTGCCAGCAGGTTAGTAGGTAGCAATGAGCAGTTCTTC CASRLVGSNEQFF . TRBJ2-1 once TRBV11-2
TGTGCCAGTAGTATAGTAGTGCCCCCGAAGGGGGCGAGGAAACTGTTTTTT CASSIVVPPKGARKLFF TRBD1 TRBJ1-4 . TRBV19
TGCAGCGTTGAAGATTCAGGGGGTGATGAAAAACTGTTTTTT CSVEDSGGDEKLFF TRBD1 TRBJ1-4 few TRBV29-1
TGTGCCAGCAGCCACCTATTGACAGGGCCGAACACTGAAGCTTTCTTT CASSHLLTGPNTEAFF TRBD1 TRBJ1-1 . TRBV7-2
TGTGCCAGCAGCCTAGTTTCGGGGGTCACTGAAGCTTTCTTT CASSLVSGVTEAFF . TRBJ1-1 . TRBV7-2
TGTGCCATCAGTGAGTCGTTACAGACCTACGAGCAGTACTTC CAISESLQTYEQYF . TRBJ2-7 few TRBV10-3
TGTGCCAGCAGCCATGGACAGGGCAATGGCTACACCTTC CASSHGQGNGYTF TRBD1 TRBJ1-2 . TRBV6-1
TGTGCCAGCAGCTTTCCAGGGGACAATGAGCAGTTCTTC CASSFPGDNEQFF . TRBJ2-1 . TRBV7-9
TGTGCCAGCAGCCAAGTTGGGGATACATTGGGGTCAGATACGCAGTATTTT CASSQVGDTLGSDTQYF . TRBJ2-3 . TRBV14
TGTGCCAGCAGCGACGGACAGGTTCAAGAGACCCAGTACTTC CASSDGQVQETQYF TRBD1 TRBJ2-5 . TRBV7-2
TGTGCCAGCAGCTCCCGGACAGGGGGATCCTACGAGCAGTACTTC CASSSRTGGSYEQYF TRBD1 TRBJ2-7 . TRBV5-4
TGTGCCACCCGAAGGGGTACCGGGGCCAACGTCCTGACTTTC CATRRGTGANVLTF . TRBJ2-6 . TRBV6-5
TGTGCCAGCAGTTCGGGGCGGGACAGGGGTGTCACTGAAGCTTTCTTT CASSSGRDRGVTEAFF TRBD1 TRBJ1-1 . TRBV28
TGTGCCAGTACTCGGGACTACAGTGGCTATGGCTACACCTTC CASTRDYSGYGYTF . TRBJ1-2 few TRBV19
TGTGCCAGCAGCCAGGGTCTGGGAAAGGGTAATGAAAAACTGTTTTTT CASSQGLGKGNEKLFF . TRBJ1-4 . TRBV11-2
TGCGCCAGCAGCCAAGAAATCAGGGAAGGGGATACGCAGTATTTT CASSQEIREGDTQYF . TRBJ2-3 . TRBV4-3
TGTGCCAGCAGCCCTAATAGCAATCAGCCCCAGCATTTT CASSPNSNQPQHF . TRBJ1-5 . TRBV7-6
TGCGCCAGCAGCTTGAATCCGGGCCACCTGAATTCCTACGAGCAGTACTTC CASSLNPGHLNSYEQYF . TRBJ2-7 . TRBV5-1